This T cell receptor beta chain was identified in a study of radiotherapy plus CTLA-4 blockade in lung cancer. Germline assignment: CDR1 SGHTA and CDR2 FQGNSA. Between the trimmed V and J ends, which lost 5 bases and 2 bases, there was a span of 13 bases. CDR3 length equals 15 residues. Sequencing was performed with immunoSEQ multiplex PCR; in TCRdb, only in-frame clones are kept and a portion is missing. The sample carries about 120,000 clones, 75% to 80% recorded once. With ipilimumab providing CTLA-4 blockade, focal radiation was administered to patients who had chemo-refractory metastatic non-small-cell lung cancer. Study-wide points: The study found tumor-derived TCR clones expanded in blood after radiotherapy plus ipilimumab. Early blood T cell clone dynamics reportedly forecast response best, with interferon-beta.

As concerns this clone: Its antigen is not known.

The sequence derives from a human donor with non-small cell lung cancer who had a partial response to radiotherapy plus ipilimumab. The sequences come from peripheral blood, collected from a patient treated with radiotherapy plus ipilimumab. The J gene is TRBJ2-1, the V gene TRBV7-2; D possibly corresponds to TRBD1 (6 bases). The CDR3 coding sequence is TGTGCCAGCAGCAGGGGGACGGGGACCTACAATGAGCAGTTCTTC. It specifies CASSRGTGTYNEQFF.